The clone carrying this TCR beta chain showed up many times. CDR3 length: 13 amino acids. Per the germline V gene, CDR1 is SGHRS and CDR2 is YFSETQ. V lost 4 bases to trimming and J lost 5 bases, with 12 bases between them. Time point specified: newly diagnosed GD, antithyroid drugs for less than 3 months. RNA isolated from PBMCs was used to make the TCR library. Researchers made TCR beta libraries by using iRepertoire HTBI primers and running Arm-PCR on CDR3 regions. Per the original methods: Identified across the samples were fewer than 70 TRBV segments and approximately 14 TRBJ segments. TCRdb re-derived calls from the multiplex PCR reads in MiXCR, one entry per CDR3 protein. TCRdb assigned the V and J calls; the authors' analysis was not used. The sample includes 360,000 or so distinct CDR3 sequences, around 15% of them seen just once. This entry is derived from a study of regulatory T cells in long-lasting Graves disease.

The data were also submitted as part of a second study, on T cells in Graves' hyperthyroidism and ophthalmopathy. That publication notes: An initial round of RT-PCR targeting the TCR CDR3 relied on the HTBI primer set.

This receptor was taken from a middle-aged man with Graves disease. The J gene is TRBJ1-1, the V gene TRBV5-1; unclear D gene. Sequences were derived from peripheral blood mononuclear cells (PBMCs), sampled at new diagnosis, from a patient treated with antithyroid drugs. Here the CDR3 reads CASSKGGRTEAFF. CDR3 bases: TGCGCCAGCAGCAAGGGTGGTCGGACTGAAGCTTTCTTT.